These 2 T cell receptor beta chains originate from one sample sequenced in a study of cytomegalovirus exposure and HLA in healthy donors. PCR amplification relied on 60 Vbeta primers (plus 13 Jbeta primers). Assay used: immunoSEQ multiplex PCR; TCRdb lists only in-frame clones, some missing. The top ten hold approximately 1.5% of the sample, which has over 150,000 clones, approximately 62% seen once. Sample: PBMCs. The receptor source for this set is a man aged 45-60 years in good health and CMV-seronegative.

This clone was observed once. The chain joins TRBV9 to TRBJ2-1, with TRBD1 identical over 10 bases. CDR1 SGDLS and CDR2 YYNGEE come from the germline V gene. CDR3 length equals 15 residues. V dropped 2 bases and J dropped 7; count of bases not matched to a gene: 6. CDR3 residues: CASSVGQGGGNEQFF. The CDR3 DNA sequence: TGTGCCAGCAGCGTTGGACAGGGGGGTGGAAATGAGCAGTTCTTC.

The CDR3 loop is CASSLSRGGELFF. CDR3 sequence (DNA): TGTGCCAGCAGCTTAAGTCGAGGGGGGGAGCTGTTTTTT. J is TRBJ2-2 and V is TRBV7-2, with D maybe TRBD2 (5 bases). Germline V gene lookup returns CDR1 SGHTA and CDR2 FQGNSA. Trimming shortened V by 2 bases and J by 8 bases, and 9 bases separated the two germline ends. The CDR3 has 13 residues.